This TCR beta chain was captured by sequencing in a study of CD8+CD57+ T cells in acquired aplastic anemia. The overall study: Sorted CD4+ and CD8+ cells gave an average of approximately 3 ug of DNA.

This clonotype appeared a few times. Trimming removed 3 bases from V and 2 bases from J, with 17 bases in between. The CDR3 has 16 residues. From germline, CDR1 is DFQATT and CDR2 SNEGSKA (reference sequence). It was patients with CD8+CD57+ cell expansion by flow cytometry who were chosen for sequencing. As a group, the patients uniformly had severe acquired aplastic anemia. Prior therapy had not been administered to any patient at the time of blood sampling. Genomic DNA, serving as template, underwent TCR beta VDJ and CDR3 profiling. TCRdb analysed the reads with MiXCR anew, one entry per CDR3 protein. The sample records about 200,000 distinct CDR3 sequences, 65% being singletons.

This sequence was found in a human donor with aplastic anemia. V usage is TRBV20-1 and J usage is TRBJ1-3; tentatively, D is TRBD1 (5 bases). Source material: sorted CD4+, CD8+, or CD8+CD57+ T cells (not recorded which) from PBMCs. The CDR3 bases are TGCAGTGCTAGTCTCCGGACATCGTTACCTGGAAACACCATATATTTT. As protein: CSASLRTSLPGNTIYF.